These 24 T cell receptor beta chains share one sample of origin, sequenced in a study of control samples from healthy donors and cancer patients. Sequencing used immunoSEQ multiplex PCR; TCRdb keeps in-frame clones, though not all of them. This sample has almost 90,000 clones, with about 89% found just once. Sample: blood. Source of these receptors: a man aged 25 to 40 in good health.

The V call is TRBV12-5, the J call TRBJ2-7; no reliable D call. V lost 6 bases to trimming and J lost 1 base, with 4 bases between them. The germline CDR1 and CDR2 sequences are LGHNT and FRNRAP. This CDR3 has 11 residues. This chain's CDR3 is CASGGSYEQYF. CDR3 nucleotides: TGTGCTAGTGGCGGGTCCTACGAGCAGTACTTC.

The chain joins TRBV29-1 to TRBJ2-5; 9 bases map to TRBD1. CDR3 length: 13 amino acids. The V gene end was trimmed by 6 bases and the J gene end by 5 bases; junction bases not matched to a gene: 7. Germline assignment: CDR1 SQVTM and CDR2 ANQGSEA. CDR3 loop: CSVGDRVGETQYF. CDR3 coding DNA: TGCAGCGTCGGGGACAGGGTGGGCGAGACCCAGTACTTC.

The rearrangement links TRBV18 to TRBJ1-3; possible D gene TRBD1, 6 bases. V was clipped by 5 bases and J by 2 bases, with 22 bases between them. Germline V gene lookup returns CDR1 KGHSH and CDR2 LQKENI. The CDR3 covers 18 residues. For the CDR3, the DNA is TGTGCCAGCTCATCGCTGAACCCACAGGGTTCAGCTGGAAACACCATATATTTT. Protein: CASSSLNPQGSAGNTIYF.

The rearrangement joins TRBV5-4 to TRBJ1-2, with D possibly being TRBD1 (5 bases). CDR3 length equals 15 residues. The V end was cut by 2 bases, the J end by 1 base, with 12 bases between. Germline V CDR1 and CDR2: SGHNT, YYREEE (reference sequence). As DNA, the CDR3 is TGTGCCAGCAGCTTTGGTGGGACGGATAACTATGGCTACACCTTC. As protein: CASSFGGTDNYGYTF.

DNA for the CDR3: TGTGCCAGCAGCTTAGATCAGGGTCGTAGGGAGACCCAGTACTTC. Translating gives CASSLDQGRRETQYF. The chain recombines TRBV11-2 with TRBJ2-5; D might be TRBD1 (5 bases). The CDR3 runs 15 residues. Germline V gene sequence: CDR1 SGHAT, CDR2 FQNNGV. V was trimmed by 0 bases and J by 5 bases, leaving 13 bases between them.

This clone was seen more than once but under ten times. Within the sample, other DNA sequences also encode this same CDR3. This chain connects TRBV5-1 to TRBJ1-2; TRBD1 might be the D (5 bases). The CDR3 runs to 14 residues. Trimming took 0 bases from V and 2 from J, leaving 8 bases between them. Germline CDR1 reads SGHRS; CDR2 reads YFSETQ. CDR3: CASSLVGGNYGYTF. CDR3 bases: TGCGCCAGCAGCTTGGTCGGGGGGAACTATGGCTACACCTTC.

The V call is TRBV28, the J call TRBJ2-7; no definite D call. This CDR3 has 11 amino acids. Germline CDR1 reads MDHEN; CDR2 reads SYDVKM. V was trimmed by 6 bases and J by 4 bases, leaving 7 bases between them. CDR3 sequence (DNA): TGTGCCAGCAGGGCTAGGTACGAGCAGTACTTC. Protein product: CASRARYEQYF.

This chain uses TRBV30 with TRBJ2-3; TRBD2 aligns across 7 bases. The CDR3 loop spans 13 amino acids. The germline gives CDR1 GTSNPN, CDR2 SVGIG (reference sequence). V lost 4 bases, J lost 8 bases, and 9 bases stayed unmatched. The CDR3 DNA follows: TGTGCCTGGACCACCCCTGGGGGGGTTACGCAGTATTTT. It translates to CAWTTPGGVTQYF.

V gene TRBV19 combines with J gene TRBJ1-4; D may be TRBD1 (6 bases). Germline loops: CDR1 LNHDA, CDR2 SQIVND (reference sequence). The CDR3 has 14 amino acids. Between the trimmed V and J ends, which lost 9 bases and 4 bases, there was a span of 15 bases. CDR3 bases: TGTGCCAGCAGGTTTCAGGGGTATAATGAAAAACTGTTTTTT. It translates to CASRFQGYNEKLFF.

V and J are TRBV25-1 and TRBJ2-7; 10 bases fit TRBD1. V was clipped by 4 bases and J by 5 bases; unmatched bases: 14. The CDR3 is made up of 17 amino acids. Germline V CDR1 and CDR2: MGHDK, SYGVNS. Here the CDR3 DNA reads TGTGCCAGCAGTGCCAACGCCGCGGGACAGGGGTCCAACGAGCAGTACTTC. It is translated as CASSANAAGQGSNEQYF.

The chain has TRBV18 and TRBJ2-1, with D possibly called TRBD1 or TRBD2 (6 bases each). V lost 7 bases, J lost 2 bases, and 15 bases lay in between. The CDR3 loop spans 15 amino acids. Germline V gene sequence: CDR1 KGHSH, CDR2 LQKENI. DNA for the CDR3: TGTGCCAGCTTGACGAGGGGGGCTACCTACAATGAGCAGTTCTTC. Translated: CASLTRGATYNEQFF.

The gene calls are TRBV27 and TRBJ2-5; TRBD2 is a possible D gene (7 bases). CDR3 length: 14 residues. From germline, CDR1 is MNHEY and CDR2 SMNVEV (reference sequence). Trimming stripped 3 bases from V and 5 bases from J, with 13 bases between. Here the CDR3 reads CASSLVGGPETQYF. The CDR3 coding sequence is TGTGCCAGCAGTTTGGTCGGGGGGCCGGAGACCCAGTACTTC.

The CDR3: CAISGSVNTEAFF. As DNA, the CDR3 is TGTGCCATCAGCGGAAGCGTGAACACTGAAGCTTTCTTT. The chain has TRBV10-3 and TRBJ1-1, with D unclear. CDR1 and CDR2 (germline): ENHRY, SYGVKD. This CDR3 comprises 13 residues. Trimming took off 6 bases at V and 0 bases at J, with 8 bases between the two ends.

V gene TRBV7-8 combines with J gene TRBJ1-2; D is uncertain. The CDR3 runs to 12 residues. Germline CDR1 reads SGHVS; CDR2 reads FQNEAQ. The V end was cut by 1 base, the J end by 3 bases, with 3 bases between. This CDR3 reads CASSLGDYGYTF. CDR3 DNA: TGTGCCAGCAGCTTAGGCGACTATGGCTACACCTTC.

The CDR3 spells CATSDSDSSYEKLFF. The CDR3 nucleotides are TGTGCCACCAGTGATTCCGACAGTTCTTATGAAAAACTGTTTTTT. V usage is TRBV24-1 and J usage is TRBJ1-4, with TRBD1 as a possible D gene (5 bases). This CDR3 has 15 amino acids. CDR1 is KGHDR, CDR2 SFDVKD, per germline. V dropped 2 bases and J dropped 6 bases, with 12 bases sitting between them.

J is TRBJ1-3 and V is TRBV6-5; 10 bases agree with TRBD1. After removal of 4 bases from V and 4 bases from J, the junction contained 4 bases not matched to a gene. This CDR3 region has 15 residues. From germline, CDR1 is MNHEY and CDR2 SVGAGI. The CDR3 protein is CASSSRDRGGNTIYF. CDR3 nucleotide sequence: TGTGCCAGCAGTTCCCGGGACAGGGGAGGAAACACCATATATTTT.

The CDR3 DNA reads as TGTGCCAGTAGTATAGTAAGGCCCGACACTGAAGCTTTCTTT. Protein sequence: CASSIVRPDTEAFF. This chain connects TRBV19 to TRBJ1-1; D remains ambiguous. Germline values: CDR1 LNHDA, CDR2 SQIVND (reference sequence). Trimming left V 1 base short and J 3 bases short, with 9 bases between. The CDR3 is 14 residues long.

The chain recombines TRBV7-2 with TRBJ1-2; D is uncertain. The V gene lost 3 bases and the J gene lost 2 bases, with 10 bases spanning the gap. Germline V gene sequence: CDR1 SGHTA, CDR2 FQGNSA. CDR3 length: 14 residues. The CDR3: CASSFFDLNYGYTF. The CDR3 nucleotides are TGTGCCAGCAGCTTTTTCGACCTCAACTATGGCTACACCTTC.

The chain uses TRBV2 and TRBJ1-2, with 8 bases aligning to TRBD1. Germline trimming cut 6 bases from V and 1 base from J; bases unmatched to any gene: 10. The CDR3 extends over 16 amino acids. Germline V gene sequence: CDR1 SNHLY, CDR2 FYNNEI. The CDR3 loop reads CASRPDRGGLNYGYTF. DNA of the CDR3: TGTGCCAGCAGACCCGACAGGGGCGGACTTAACTATGGCTACACCTTC. Variable domain in full (rest from reference TRBV2 and TRBJ1-2): EPEVTQTPSHQVTQMGQEVILRCVPISNHLYFYWYRQILGQKVEFLVSFYNNEISEKSEIFDDQFSVERPDGSNFTLKIRSTKLEDSAMYFCASRPDRGGLNYGYTFGSGTRLTVV.

The rearrangement uses TRBV7-6 and TRBJ2-1, with D unclear. V shed 2 bases and J shed 5 bases, with 7 bases lying between them. The CDR3 runs 13 residues. Germline-derived CDR1 and CDR2 are SGHVS and FNYEAQ. The CDR3 region has the DNA TGTGCCAGCAGCTTACCCGACCACAATGAGCAGTTCTTC. This gives the protein CASSLPDHNEQFF.

The gene calls are TRBV2 and TRBJ2-2; D perhaps matches TRBD1 (5 bases). Germline V gene lookup returns CDR1 SNHLY and CDR2 FYNNEI. V was pared by 1 base and J by 4 bases, with 10 bases between. The CDR3 contains 15 residues. Here the CDR3 reads CASSEGQGSTGELFF. The DNA for the CDR3 is TGTGCCAGCAGTGAAGGGCAGGGATCCACCGGGGAGCTGTTTTTT.

The rearrangement joins TRBV7-8 to TRBJ2-1, with D unclear. The CDR3 totals 14 residues. Trimming pared 1 base from V and 6 bases from J, leaving 10 bases between. Germline V gives CDR1 SGHVS, CDR2 FQNEAQ. The CDR3 loop is CASSLGSASNEQFF. Written as DNA, the CDR3 is TGTGCCAGCAGCTTAGGCTCCGCCAGCAATGAGCAGTTCTTC.

The chain carries TRBV29-1 and TRBJ2-7, with D tentatively TRBD2 (5 bases). Germline V CDR1 and CDR2: SQVTM, ANQGSEA. The CDR3 length is 13 residues. V was clipped by 4 bases and J by 4 bases, with 14 bases between them. This CDR3 reads CSVVGLPGYEQYF. CDR3 DNA sequence: TGCAGCGTTGTGGGCCTCCCGGGGTACGAGCAGTACTTC.

V gene TRBV12-5 combines with J gene TRBJ2-5, with 9 bases that match TRBD1. This CDR3 has 15 residues. V was pared by 3 bases and J by 1 base, with 3 bases of the junction left unmatched. CDR1 and CDR2 from the germline V gene are LGHNT and FRNRAP. The CDR3 sequence: CASGLPGQGQETQYF. The CDR3 nucleotides read TGTGCTAGTGGTTTACCGGGACAGGGCCAAGAGACCCAGTACTTC.